The entry below gives a single T cell receptor beta chain sequence along with its context. The sample comes from a study of blood T cell repertoires in COVID-19. The wider study: The samples span acute and convalescent COVID-19 from the United States, Italy and Spain. Nucleic acid was either cDNA or gDNA, and it came from T cells, B-cell-depleted T cells, or PBMCs.

Authors' processing steps: Reference gene primers were amplified, and this amplification served to estimate nucleated cell counts. Only in-frame clones appear in the TCRdb table, and some are missing; sequencing was by immunoSEQ multiplex PCR. That table is the source of V, J and clone size, and D and trimming were worked out from the DNA. The sample includes roughly 50,000 clones, around nine tenths of them seen just once. This TCR came from a woman aged 55-70 years with active COVID-19. The sequenced material came from peripheral blood.

Here the CDR3 reads CAWSSENEKLFF. The CDR3 nucleotides read TGTGCCTGGAGTAGTGAGAATGAAAAACTGTTTTTT. This sequence joins TRBV30 and TRBJ1-4; D gene uncertain. Trimming stripped 2 bases from V and 5 bases from J, with 6 bases between. Looked up from germline, CDR1 is GTSNPN and CDR2 is SVGIG (reference sequence). The CDR3 is made up of 12 amino acids.